This T cell receptor beta chain was captured by sequencing in a study of T-cell memory formation after mild COVID-19. To note about this clonotype: What it binds is unknown.

General study points: The authors left the SARS-CoV-2 specificity of second-wave clones peaking on day 37 unconfirmed.

Each CDR3 protein is one row after TCRdb ran MiXCR on the 5' RACE reads. The sample shows 280,000 or so distinct CDR3 sequences, roughly 8.2% of them seen only once. Trimming left V 6 bases short and J 7 bases short, with 15 bases between. The germline V gene has CDR1 SGHTA and CDR2 FQGTGA. This CDR3 region has 13 residues. The sample was PBMCs or a T cell subset sorted from them (not recorded which). This sequence was found in a young man who had mild COVID-19 (a few samples of this study predate the infection). Cell type and time point are not known. The V call is TRBV7-3, the J call TRBJ1-1, with D uncertain. The DNA for the CDR3 is TGTGCCAGCAGTCCGGGGTGGGGAGTTGAAGCTTTCTTT. It is translated as CASSPGWGVEAFF.